This T cell receptor beta chain comes out of a study of tumor-infiltrating lymphocytes in localized non-small cell lung cancer. Study observations and caveats: Only some patients had TCR sequencing, depending on available tissue.

In the case of this clone: What it recognizes is unknown.

This table comes from immunoSEQ multiplex PCR, and its TCRdb copy is limited to in-frame clones, with some not included. This repertoire shows 3,000 to 3,500 clones, roughly 45% found once; its top ten account for 15% to 20%. This CDR3 has 15 residues. CDR1 is GTSNPN and CDR2 is SVGIG in the germline V gene (reference sequence). The ends were cut back, 4 bases at V and 0 bases at J, with 13 bases in the middle. The chain combines TRBV30 with TRBJ2-1, with D possibly being TRBD1 or TRBD2 (6 bases each). The sample taken for sequencing was uninvolved lung tissue not adjacent to the tumor. The TCR was taken from a human donor with non-small cell lung cancer. CDR3 sequence: CAWTFSGASYNEQFF. The CDR3 region has the DNA TGTGCCTGGACTTTCTCGGGGGCCTCCTACAATGAGCAGTTCTTC.